The rows below give T cell receptor beta chains drawn from one sample of a study of blood T cells in healthy people across ages. TCRdb passed the 5' RACE reads through MiXCR, listing each CDR3 protein once. Of just under 750,000 distinct CDR3 sequences listed, 22% were seen once; the top ten hold around a fifth. Sequencing was performed on blood. Receptors were obtained from a man in his 70s in good health. Each CDR3 is given without its conserved first and last residue. Size values are once, few and many counts, or a class for expanded clones, and some rows have none.

v_call clone_size cdr3_length cdr3_aa
TRBV2 many 8 ASKVNSQV
TRBV5-1 . 11 ASSLMTNNEQF
TRBV6-6 . 15 ASSYSSGGAQGTEAF
TRBV20-1 once 12 SAFHGTSGDEQC
TRBV10-3 few 11 AISEQGYAEAF
TRBV5-1 few 13 ASRGGNILLETQY
TRBV18 . 12 ASSPPPGGEKLF
TRBV6-6 few 11 ATGTRGSYEQY
TRBV11-3 few 14 ASSFIAGGSYNEQF
TRBV2 . 11 ATSQGWREKLF
TRBV6-5 . 9 ASSYGGSQY
TRBV29-1 many 9 SVALNYGYT
TRBV6-5 . 12 ASSYDWGHETQY
TRBV6-2/TRBV6-3 few 13 ASSPAGTGTYGYT
TRBV10-3 few 11 AISGQMNTEAF
TRBV6-5 few 12 ASSFRQGYQPQH
TRBV3-1 . 12 ASSPTGRNYGYT
TRBV18 . 14 ASSPLIDREHPLQY
TRBV6-5 . 11 ASTPSGRETQY
TRBV29-1 . 11 SVEEGALSEQF
TRBV5-1 . 13 ASRGQLAMNTEAF
TRBV5-1 few 12 ASSSEGRNYGYT
TRBV12-3/TRBV12-4 . 15 ASSWTSGTSSYNEQF
TRBV5-1 . 11 ASNDLAKNIQY